The clone carrying this T cell receptor beta chain was seen once. Its target is unknown. This sample stems from a study of T cells after yellow fever vaccination. Study results and caveats: Post-booster repertoires contained most primary-vaccination clones again (approximately 97% CD4, less than 90% CD8).

Via MiXCR, TCRdb re-called the 5' RACE reads, giving one row per CDR3 protein. The sample lists 100,000 to 150,000 distinct CDR3 sequences, 8% to 10% occurring once. Germline V gene sequence: CDR1 SGHAT, CDR2 FQNNGV. The CDR3 contains 16 residues. Trimming removed 5 bases at V and 5 bases at J, with 18 bases between. Source: CD8+ T cells sorted from PBMCs, taken on the day of the yellow fever booster vaccination. The sequence came from a man between 18 and 29 years old who received the YFV17D yellow fever vaccine. V usage is TRBV11-2 and J usage is TRBJ2-2; possible D gene TRBD2, 7 bases. CDR3 sequence: CASSGGAQRRTGELFF. The CDR3 DNA follows: TGTGCCAGCAGCGGGGGGGCACAGAGACGGACCGGGGAGCTGTTTTTT.